This T cell receptor (beta chain) was documented in a study of blood T cell repertoires in COVID-19. Study background: Acute and convalescent COVID-19 specimens originated in the United States, Italy and Spain. T cells, B-cell-depleted T cells, or PBMCs provided the cDNA or gDNA that served as material.

The CDR3 runs 15 residues. Germline CDR1 is SGHTA and CDR2 is FQGNSA. V lost 5 bases to trimming and J lost 4 bases; unmatched junction nucleotides: 6. Per the authors' pipeline: Estimated nucleated cell counts came from reference gene primer amplification. Some clones are missing from TCRdb's copy, which holds only in-frame ones; the method was immunoSEQ multiplex PCR. V and J calls and clone size are as listed in that table; D and trimming were resolved from the DNA. The sample lists 130,000 to 150,000 clones, 70% to 80% seen once, with approximately 4% in the top ten. The sequence derives from a man aged 55-75 years with acute or convalescent COVID-19. J is TRBJ2-2 and V is TRBV7-2; TRBD1 aligns across 8 bases. The sequenced sample was peripheral blood. This CDR3 is CASSPGGAFTGELFF. The CDR3 DNA sequence: TGTGCCAGCAGCCCAGGGGGCGCGTTCACCGGGGAGCTGTTTTTT. The whole variable domain, remainder taken from reference TRBV7-2 and TRBJ2-2, is GAGVSQSPSNKVTEKGKDVELRCDPISGHTALYWYRQSLGQGLEFLIYFQGNSAPDKSGLPSDRFSAERTGGSVSTLTIQRTQQEDSAVYLCASSPGGAFTGELFFGEGSRLTVL.